What follows are 29 T cell receptor beta chains derived from one specimen sequenced in a study of blood T cell repertoires in COVID-19. Repertoires were generated with immunoSEQ multiplex PCR, while TCRdb's copy carries only in-frame clones and drops some. The sample records tens of thousands of clones, about 82% being singletons. The sequenced material came from peripheral blood. The receptors here all came from a human donor in a cohort sampled during active COVID-19.

This chain uses TRBV3-1 (or the pseudogene TRBV3-2) with TRBJ1-2; TRBD1 matches 7 bases. The CDR3 totals 12 residues. Germline V lookup: CDR1 LGHDT, CDR2 YNNKEL (reference sequence). The junction had 6 bases not matched to a gene; V was cut back by 10 bases and J by 4 bases. CDR3 nucleotide sequence: TGTGCCATCCTGACAGGGAGCTATGGCTACACCTTC. Protein product: CAILTGSYGYTF.

V gene TRBV9 combines with J gene TRBJ1-6; the match to TRBD1 covers 7 bases. The CDR3 is made up of 12 amino acids. The germline CDR1 and CDR2 sequences are SGDLS and YYNGEE. The V and J ends lost 6 bases and 14 bases, in that order; junction bases with no gene match: 8. CDR3 DNA: TGTGCCAGCAACCAAGGAGGGGGCACCCTCCACTTT. It is translated as CASNQGGGTLHF. Based on the CDR3 plus reference TRBV9 and TRBJ1-6, the full variable domain is DSGVTQTPKHLITATGQRVTLRCSPRSGDLSVYWYQQSLDQGLQFLIQYYNGEERAKGNILERFSAQQFPDLHSELNLSSLELGDSALYFCASNQGGGTLHFGNGTRLTVT.

V usage is TRBV16 and J usage is TRBJ1-1; D unclear. Trimming took off 0 bases at V and 3 bases at J, with 8 bases between the two ends. Germline V CDR1 and CDR2: KGHSY, FQNENV. The CDR3 has 14 amino acids. The CDR3 nucleotides are TGTGCCAGCAGCCAATCGATCGGGGACACTGAAGCTTTCTTT. Its protein is CASSQSIGDTEAFF.

This sequence joins TRBV9 and TRBJ2-7; 7 bases fit TRBD1. In germline, CDR1 is SGDLS, CDR2 YYNGEE. With V trimmed by 3 bases and J by 2 bases, 2 bases remained unmatched. This CDR3 contains 13 residues. CDR3 sequence: CASSGQGPYEQYF. DNA of the CDR3: TGTGCCAGCAGCGGACAGGGCCCCTACGAGCAGTACTTC.

The V and J genes are TRBV29-1 and TRBJ1-1, with 7 bases identical to TRBD1. V shed 4 bases, J shed 2 bases, and the junction held 1 base outside the gene matches. This CDR3 has 12 residues. CDR1 and CDR2 from the germline V gene are SQVTM and ANQGSEA. The CDR3 DNA sequence: TGCAGCGTTGCAGGGGGTAACACTGAAGCTTTCTTT. Protein: CSVAGGNTEAFF.

The chain has TRBV5-1 and TRBJ2-7, with 9 nucleotides matching TRBD1. The CDR3 extends over 15 amino acids. Trimming took 0 bases from V and 3 from J; bases not matched to a gene: 4. Germline lookup yields CDR1 SGHRS and CDR2 YFSETQ. CDR3 in DNA: TGCGCCAGCAGCTTGGGGGGGACAGGGATCTACGAGCAGTACTTC. Translation: CASSLGGTGIYEQYF.

V and J are TRBV11-2 and TRBJ2-5; 8 bases are shared with TRBD2. The CDR3 loop spans 13 amino acids. J was trimmed by 7 bases and V by 6 bases; bases with no gene match: 7. The germline V gene encodes CDR1 SGHAT and CDR2 FQNNGV. DNA for the CDR3: TGTGCCAGCAGTCGCGGGGGGAGCGGGACCCAGTACTTC. Translation gives CASSRGGSGTQYF.

The chain carries TRBV5-6 and TRBJ2-2, with D possibly being TRBD2 (5 bases). This CDR3 spans 17 amino acids. Germline CDR1 is SGHDT and CDR2 is YYEEEE. V shed 1 base and J shed 6 bases, with 19 bases lying between them. The CDR3 region has the DNA TGTGCCAGCAGCTTGCGTGAGGGCGCGGGTTGGGCCGGGGAGCTGTTTTTT. Protein: CASSLREGAGWAGELFF.

This clone was seen more than once but under ten times. This sequence joins TRBV9 and TRBJ2-2, with D maybe TRBD2 (5 bases). CDR1 SGDLS and CDR2 YYNGEE come from the germline V gene. The CDR3 is made up of 13 amino acids. V shed 0 bases and J shed 6 bases, with 6 bases lying between them. CDR3 bases: TGTGCCAGCAGCGTAGGGAGGTCCGGGGAGCTGTTTTTT. Its protein product is CASSVGRSGELFF.

The V call is TRBV11-2, the J call TRBJ2-3; 9 bases fit TRBD2. Germline V gene lookup returns CDR1 SGHAT and CDR2 FQNNGV. This CDR3 has 15 residues. The junction had 7 bases not matched to a gene; V was cut back by 4 bases and J by 5 bases. CDR3 amino acids: CASSWKAGGIDTQYF. Written as DNA, the CDR3 is TGTGCCAGCAGCTGGAAAGCGGGGGGCATAGATACGCAGTATTTT.

The rearrangement uses TRBV6-5 and TRBJ1-2; the D is unclear. From germline, CDR1 is MNHEY and CDR2 SVGAGI. The length of the CDR3 is 15 residues. V lost 0 bases and J 1 base, leaving 9 bases between the germline ends. CDR3: CASSYSTGNNYGYTF. For the CDR3, the DNA is TGTGCCAGCAGTTACTCGACGGGTAATAACTATGGCTACACCTTC.

V usage is TRBV23-1 and J usage is TRBJ1-3, with TRBD1 matching 9 bases. TRBV23-1 is flagged as an ORF with uncertain function. With V trimmed by 7 bases and J by 2 bases, 3 bases remained unmatched. The CDR3 runs to 14 residues. The CDR3 sequence is CASNYRGPGNTIYF. CDR3 bases: TGCGCCAGCAATTACAGGGGGCCTGGAAACACCATATATTTT.

This sequence joins TRBV5-1 and TRBJ2-1, with a weak D call TRBD1 (5 bases). Germline loops: CDR1 SGHRS, CDR2 YFSETQ. Trimming cost V 4 bases and J 0 bases, with 11 bases left between them. The CDR3 is 15 amino acids. The CDR3 here is CASSSSQVSYNEQFF. CDR3 nucleotides: TGCGCCAGCAGCAGCTCACAGGTCTCCTACAATGAGCAGTTCTTC.

This clone was seen a few times. The chain carries TRBV6-5 and TRBJ1-5; D ambiguous. V lost 0 bases and J lost 6, with 6 bases in between. The CDR3 covers 13 residues. Looked up from germline, CDR1 is MNHEY and CDR2 is SVGAGI. The DNA of the CDR3 is TGTGCCAGCAGTTACTCGAGAGGTCAGCCCCAGCATTTT. As protein: CASSYSRGQPQHF.

This clone was counted once. CDR3 amino acids: CASSQGGTGRWKNTEAFF. CDR3 sequence (DNA): TGTGCCAGCAGCCAAGGCGGGACAGGGAGATGGAAAAACACTGAAGCTTTCTTT. The chain links TRBV3-1 (or the pseudogene TRBV3-2) to TRBJ1-1, with 9 bases matching TRBD1. V shed 1 base, J shed 2 bases, and the junction held 11 bases outside the gene matches. The CDR3 extends over 18 amino acids. Germline values: CDR1 LGHDT, CDR2 YNNKEL (reference sequence).

The chain combines TRBV7-8 with TRBJ1-2, with a possible D match to TRBD1 (5 bases). This CDR3 region has 13 residues. The germline CDR1 and CDR2 sequences are SGHVS and FQNEAQ. V was pared by 3 bases and J by 7 bases, with 12 bases between. CDR3 residues: CASSFLTVRGYTF. The CDR3 region has the DNA TGTGCCAGCAGCTTTCTGACAGTCCGTGGCTACACCTTC.

This chain uses TRBV7-2 with TRBJ2-1; 9 nucleotides agree with TRBD2. The V and J ends lost 0 bases and 0 bases, in that order; junction bases with no gene match: 12. Germline V gives CDR1 SGHTA, CDR2 FQGNSA. The CDR3 is made up of 20 amino acids. The CDR3 bases are TGTGCCAGCAGCTTAGCAGGGAGAGCGGGGGGCCCCAGCTCCTACAATGAGCAGTTCTTC. It translates to CASSLAGRAGGPSSYNEQFF.

J is TRBJ2-7 and V is TRBV7-9; 8 nucleotides line up with TRBD1. Germline CDR1 and CDR2: SEHNR and FQNEAQ (reference sequence). The CDR3 runs to 18 residues. Trimming cost V 6 bases and J 0 bases; bases outside gene matches: 16. CDR3 residues: CASSHGQGALPSSYEQYF. The CDR3 bases are TGTGCCAGCAGTCACGGACAGGGAGCCCTCCCCAGCTCCTACGAGCAGTACTTC.

This chain connects TRBV9 to TRBJ1-2; tentative D call: TRBD1 (6 bases). Trimming left V 3 bases short and J 4 bases short, with 19 bases between. The CDR3 is 16 amino acids. CDR1 is SGDLS, CDR2 YYNGEE, per germline. CDR3 sequence: CASSARVRGRGYGYTF. The CDR3 nucleotides read TGTGCCAGCAGCGCTCGCGTCAGGGGCAGGGGCTATGGCTACACCTTC.

V gene TRBV11-2 combines with J gene TRBJ2-7; the D gene is possibly TRBD1 (5 bases). Trimming cost V 5 bases and J 7 bases, with 21 bases left between them. Germline V CDR1 and CDR2: SGHAT, FQNNGV. This CDR3 spans 15 amino acids. The CDR3 DNA follows: TGTGCCAGCAGCCCCATAGGCAGGGCCACTTTTGAGCAGTACTTC. This encodes CASSPIGRATFEQYF.

The chain is built from TRBV24-1 and TRBJ2-3; 8 nucleotides agree with TRBD2. The CDR3 consists of 15 residues. CDR1 KGHDR and CDR2 SFDVKD come from the germline V gene. With V trimmed by 5 bases and J by 5 bases, 8 bases remained unmatched. CDR3 coding DNA: TGTGCCACCAGTGTGCGGGGGGCGGGGGGAGATACGCAGTATTTT. Protein sequence: CATSVRGAGGDTQYF.

This clone appeared once. The V and J genes are TRBV18 and TRBJ1-2; 10 bases line up with TRBD1. The CDR3 totals 15 residues. Trimming took 3 bases from V and 1 from J; bases not matched to a gene: 2. Germline CDR1 is KGHSH and CDR2 is LQKENI. The CDR3 DNA sequence: TGTGCCAGCTCACCGGGACAGGGGATTAACTATGGCTACACCTTC. It encodes CASSPGQGINYGYTF.

The chain joins TRBV15 to TRBJ1-3; D unresolved. The CDR3 is 17 amino acids. Germline CDR1 and CDR2: LNHNV and YYDKDF (reference sequence). Trimming removed 0 bases from V and 0 bases from J, with 12 bases in between. CDR3 coding DNA: TGTGCCACCAGCAGAGATCATCGACTGCTCTCTGGAAACACCATATATTTT. Translation gives CATSRDHRLLSGNTIYF.

The J gene is TRBJ2-5, the V gene TRBV21-1; TRBD2, as called in the table, went unchecked against the DNA. TRBV21-1 is given as a pseudogene. This CDR3 is 21 amino acids long. In nucleotides, the CDR3 is TGTGCCAGCAGCGGACGGGGGACTAGCGGGGGGCCCCCGGGAGTACGGGAGACCCAGTACTTC. The encoded protein is CASSGRGTSGGPPGVRETQYF.

This chain joins TRBV4-3 and TRBJ2-1; possible D gene TRBD2, 5 bases. The CDR3 spans 16 residues. Germline-derived CDR1 and CDR2 are LGHNA and YSLEER. V dropped 0 bases and J dropped 0 bases, with 9 bases sitting between them. The CDR3 DNA follows: TGCGCCAGCAGCCAAGATGCTGGGAGCTCCTACAATGAGCAGTTCTTC. Translating it yields CASSQDAGSSYNEQFF.

This clone was picked up a small number of times. CDR3 nucleotides: TGTGCCAGCAGCTTGGGCGGGGCAATTCAGCCCCAGCATTTT. It yields the protein CASSLGGAIQPQHF. The chain carries TRBV5-5 and TRBJ1-5; a weak D match, TRBD1 (5 bases). Germline V gene data show CDR1 as SGHKS and CDR2 as YYEKEE (reference sequence). This CDR3 has 14 amino acids. Trimming took off 0 bases at V and 6 bases at J, with 10 bases between the two ends.

This chain connects TRBV5-4 to TRBJ2-2; perhaps TRBD2 as D (6 bases). This CDR3 comprises 16 residues. CDR1 and CDR2 (germline): SGHNT, YYREEE (reference sequence). Trimming pared 0 bases from V and 6 bases from J, leaving 15 bases between. The CDR3 sequence is CASSLGRSSAAGELFF. As DNA, the CDR3 is TGTGCCAGCAGCTTGGGCCGCTCTAGCGCCGCCGGGGAGCTGTTTTTT.

The J gene is TRBJ2-1, the V gene TRBV24-1; 8 bases map to TRBD1. Germline values: CDR1 KGHDR, CDR2 SFDVKD. The CDR3 has 15 amino acids. The J segment lost 6 bases and the V segment lost 5 bases, leaving 8 bases of the junction unmatched. The CDR3 DNA reads TGTGCCACCAGTGGAGGACAGGGCACTCTCAATGAGCAGTTCTTC. As protein: CATSGGQGTLNEQFF.

This chain joins TRBV5-1 and TRBJ2-3; 7 bases match TRBD1. Germline-derived CDR1 and CDR2 are SGHRS and YFSETQ. V shed 1 base, J shed 2 bases, and the junction held 4 bases outside the gene matches. This CDR3 has 15 residues. CDR3 in DNA: TGCGCCAGCAGCTTGCAGACAGGGTCCACAGATACGCAGTATTTT. Translating it yields CASSLQTGSTDTQYF.